This passage covers 16 T cell receptor beta chains from one sample sequenced in a study of T cell responses to AZD1222 COVID-19 vaccine. TCRdb keeps only in-frame clones here, not all; method: immunoSEQ multiplex PCR. The repertoire includes about 200,000 clones, approximately 93% of them detected once, and approximately 1% sits in the top ten. Sequenced here: peripheral blood, sampled 28 days after the second AZD1222 dose. These receptors were taken from an adult who received the AZD1222 COVID-19 vaccine.

J is TRBJ1-5 and V is TRBV2; TRBD1 agrees at 8 bases. The trim removed 7 bases at V and 5 bases at J, leaving 10 bases unmatched. Germline V lookup: CDR1 SNHLY, CDR2 FYNNEI. CDR3 size: 15 residues. CDR3 sequence reads: CASTAVDREDQPQHF. CDR3 sequence (DNA): TGTGCCAGCACGGCAGTGGACAGGGAAGATCAGCCCCAGCATTTT.

This chain connects TRBV12-3 or TRBV12-4 to TRBJ1-1, with D perhaps TRBD1 (6 bases). Deletions cut 8 bases from V and 10 bases from J, with 17 bases between. The CDR3 runs to 12 residues. The CDR3 DNA reads as TGTGCCAGCTCCAGGATGGGGGCGCTAGCTTTCTTT. It encodes CASSRMGALAFF.

The V call is TRBV6-2 or TRBV6-3, the J call TRBJ1-6, with D perhaps TRBD1 (6 bases). CDR1 MNHEY and CDR2 SVGEGT come from the germline V gene. This CDR3 has 17 residues. V lost 6 bases and J lost 6, with 21 bases in between. The CDR3 DNA sequence: TGTGCCAGCAGGTACCCCCCGGACAGATTCTCTAATTCACCCCTCCACTTT. Residues: CASRYPPDRFSNSPLHF.

The count of this clone is one. The rearrangement links TRBV7-9 to TRBJ2-5; D remains ambiguous. Looked up from germline, CDR1 is SEHNR and CDR2 is FQNEAQ (reference sequence). V gave up 3 bases and J gave up 5 bases, with 4 bases separating them. CDR3 length equals 11 residues. CDR3 amino acids: CASSFGETQYF. Here the CDR3 DNA reads TGTGCCAGCAGCTTTGGGGAGACCCAGTACTTC.

The chain couples TRBV9 to TRBJ1-2; D is possibly TRBD1 (5 bases). Trimming stripped 0 bases from V and 5 bases from J, with 14 bases between. The CDR3 totals 15 residues. CDR1 SGDLS and CDR2 YYNGEE come from the germline V gene. CDR3 coding DNA: TGTGCCAGCAGCGTAGAACCCAGGGAGGTTTATGGCTACACCTTC. Protein product: CASSVEPREVYGYTF.

The chain has TRBV14 and TRBJ2-1; no clear D. Per the germline V gene, CDR1 is SGHDN and CDR2 is FVKESK. The CDR3 is 12 amino acids. Trimming took off 4 bases at V and 6 bases at J, with 7 bases between the two ends. CDR3 DNA: TGTGCCAGCAGCCCTCGGTTCAATGAGCAGTTCTTC. This encodes CASSPRFNEQFF.

This chain uses TRBV9 with TRBJ1-1; 7 nucleotides align to TRBD1. The V and J ends lost 3 bases and 5 bases, in that order; junction bases with no gene match: 10. CDR3 length: 15 amino acids. The germline gives CDR1 SGDLS, CDR2 YYNGEE. The CDR3 is CASSAVQGLRTEAFF. The CDR3 DNA reads as TGTGCCAGCAGCGCCGTACAGGGGCTGAGAACTGAAGCTTTCTTT.

The chain carries TRBV24-1 and TRBJ1-5; no clear D gene. V was shortened by 1 base and J by 6 bases, with 3 bases between the two germline ends. Looked up from germline, CDR1 is KGHDR and CDR2 is SFDVKD. The CDR3 is made up of 12 amino acids. Written as DNA, the CDR3 is TGTGCCACCAGTGATTTCGGTCAGCCCCAGCATTTT. It yields the protein CATSDFGQPQHF.

This clone was detected many times. The chain recombines TRBV6-5 with TRBJ1-5; D gene uncertain. Germline CDR1 and CDR2: MNHEY and SVGAGI. The V gene lost 7 bases and the J gene lost 3 bases, with 10 bases spanning the gap. The CDR3 has 13 residues. The CDR3: CASTGHLNQPQHF. CDR3 bases: TGTGCCAGCACTGGGCATCTCAATCAGCCCCAGCATTTT.

The chain uses TRBV19 and TRBJ1-2; no clear D. The CDR3 has 12 residues. In germline, CDR1 is LNHDA, CDR2 SQIVND (reference sequence). Trimming left V 7 bases short and J 7 bases short, with 13 bases between. The CDR3 DNA sequence: TGTGCCAGTAAGGTCGGGTATTCTGGCTACACCTTC. Its translation is CASKVGYSGYTF.

The CDR3 is CASSRGQRQSPLHF. Here the CDR3 DNA reads TGTGCCAGCAGCCGGGGACAGAGACAGTCACCCCTCCACTTT. The chain couples TRBV6-2 or TRBV6-3 to TRBJ1-6; 7 bases align to TRBD1. The germline CDR1 and CDR2 sequences are MNHEY and SVGEGT. With V trimmed by 6 bases and J by 10 bases, 9 bases remained unmatched. The length of the CDR3 is 14 residues.

This rearrangement joins TRBV28 to TRBJ2-4, with D perhaps TRBD2 (6 bases). Germline lookup yields CDR1 MDHEN and CDR2 SYDVKM. The CDR3 loop spans 17 amino acids. Deletions cut 6 bases from V and 0 bases from J, with 18 bases between. The CDR3 nucleotides are TGTGCCAGCAGCTCTACCTTTGGCGGGGTAGCCAAAAACATTCAGTACTTC. Its protein product is CASSSTFGGVAKNIQYF. Based on the CDR3 plus reference TRBV28 and TRBJ2-4, the full variable domain is DVKVTQSSRYLVKRTGEKVFLECVQDMDHENMFWYRQDPGLGLRLIYFSYDVKMKEKGDIPEGYSVSREKKERFSLILESASTNQTSMYLCASSSTFGGVAKNIQYFGAGTRLSVL.

The rearrangement uses TRBV6-2 or TRBV6-3 and TRBJ1-1; D might be TRBD1 (5 bases). The CDR3 covers 13 residues. In germline, CDR1 is MNHEY, CDR2 SVGEGT. The V end lost 5 bases, the J end lost 3 bases, and 10 bases lay between the germline ends. In DNA form, the CDR3 reads TGTGCCAGCAGTCAGGGACGTGACACTGAAGCTTTCTTT. Protein sequence: CASSQGRDTEAFF.

This clone was recorded once. The CDR3 is CASSEGASSPLHF. In nucleotides, the CDR3 is TGTGCCAGCAGTGAGGGGGCGAGCTCACCCCTCCACTTT. The rearrangement links TRBV6-1 to TRBJ1-6, with D possibly matching TRBD1 (6 bases). Germline V gene lookup returns CDR1 MNHNS and CDR2 SASEGT. CDR3 length: 13 amino acids. V was shortened by 3 bases and J by 10 bases, with 10 bases between the two germline ends.

The chain couples TRBV9 to TRBJ2-3; 7 bases match TRBD1. Germline V CDR1 and CDR2: SGDLS, YYNGEE. The ends lost 3 bases at V and 4 bases at J; junction bases unmatched: 11. The CDR3 has 16 residues. The CDR3 loop reads CASSDRQGEGADTQYF. As DNA, the CDR3 is TGTGCCAGCAGCGACCGACAGGGAGAGGGTGCAGATACGCAGTATTTT.

This clone appeared a few times. The chain joins TRBV7-8 to TRBJ1-4; D not resolved. This CDR3 is 15 amino acids long. Trimming took 2 bases from V and 3 from J, leaving 10 bases between them. Germline loops: CDR1 SGHVS, CDR2 FQNEAQ. Here the CDR3 reads CASSLIRGANEKLFF. CDR3 coding DNA: TGTGCCAGCAGCTTAATCCGAGGTGCTAATGAAAAACTGTTTTTT. Complete variable domain (other parts from reference TRBV7-8 and TRBJ1-4): GAGVSQSPRYKVAKRGQDVALRCDPISGHVSLFWYQQALGQGPEFLTYFQNEAQLDKSGLPSDRFFAERPEGSVSTLKIQRTQQEDSAVYLCASSLIRGANEKLFFGSGTQLSVL.